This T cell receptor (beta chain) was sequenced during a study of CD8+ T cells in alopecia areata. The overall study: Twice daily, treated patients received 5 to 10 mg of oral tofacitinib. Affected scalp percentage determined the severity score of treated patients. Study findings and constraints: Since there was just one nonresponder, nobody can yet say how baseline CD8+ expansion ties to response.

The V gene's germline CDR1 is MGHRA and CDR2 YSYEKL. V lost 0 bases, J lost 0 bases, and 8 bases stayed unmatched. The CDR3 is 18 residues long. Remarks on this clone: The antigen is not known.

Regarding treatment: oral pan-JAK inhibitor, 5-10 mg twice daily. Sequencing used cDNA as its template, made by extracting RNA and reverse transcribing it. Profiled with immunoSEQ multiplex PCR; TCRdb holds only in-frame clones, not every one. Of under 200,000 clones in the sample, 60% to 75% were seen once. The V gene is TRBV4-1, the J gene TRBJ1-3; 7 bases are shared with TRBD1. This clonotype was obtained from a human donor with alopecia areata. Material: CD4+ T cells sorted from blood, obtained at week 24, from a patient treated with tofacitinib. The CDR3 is CASSQEVTGASSGNTIYF. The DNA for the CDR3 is TGCGCCAGCAGCCAAGAAGTTACAGGGGCTAGCTCTGGAAACACCATATATTTT.